Described below is a single T cell receptor (beta chain) sequence and its context. Here immunoSEQ multiplex PCR was the method, and the copy in TCRdb shows in-frame clones only, minus some. The data hold approximately 1,500,000 clones, with 98% observed a single time. The sample belongs to a study of shared clonotypes between healthy human individuals. With 6 bases clipped from V and 7 bases from J, the junction kept 10 bases outside the gene matches. The CDR3 runs to 14 residues. Germline-derived CDR1 and CDR2 are KGHSH and LQKENI. Sequencing was done on a sample of naive CD4+ T cells sorted from blood. The subset: CD45RA+ positively selected. This clonotype was obtained from a man aged 30-40 years in good health. The chain combines TRBV18 with TRBJ2-7; 9 bases are a match to TRBD1. The CDR3: CASSQDRGWGEQYF. The CDR3 nucleotides are TGTGCCAGCTCGCAGGACAGGGGCTGGGGGGAGCAGTACTTC.